The 15 T cell receptor beta chains presented below share a single source sample, sequenced in a study of T cell responses to AZD1222 COVID-19 vaccine. The table came from immunoSEQ multiplex PCR; TCRdb's copy has only in-frame clones and leaves some out. The table lists about 110,000 clones, more than 75% of them singletons. This sample comprised peripheral blood, obtained on day 0 of AZD1222 vaccination. These TCRs come from an adult in good health.

This chain connects TRBV5-1 to TRBJ1-4; 10 bases map to TRBD1. Germline CDR1 reads SGHRS; CDR2 reads YFSETQ. With V trimmed by 2 bases and J by 6 bases, 4 bases remained unmatched. The CDR3 totals 15 residues. CDR3 sequence: CASSLGTGAYEKLFF. For the CDR3, the DNA is TGCGCCAGCAGCTTAGGGACAGGGGCGTATGAAAAACTGTTTTTT.

The CDR3 DNA reads TGTGCCAGCAGTTGGACAGGGGCAGGCTACGAGCAGTACTTC. Translated: CASSWTGAGYEQYF. The rearrangement links TRBV27 to TRBJ2-7; TRBD1 matches 9 bases. Per germline, CDR1 MNHEY and CDR2 SMNVEV (reference sequence). V shed 4 bases and J 3 bases; nucleotides not matched to a gene: 4. The CDR3 runs 14 residues.

The chain has TRBV2 and TRBJ1-5; 9 bases map to TRBD1. From germline, CDR1 is SNHLY and CDR2 FYNNEI. The length of the CDR3 is 15 residues. Germline trimming cut 3 bases from V and 7 bases from J; bases unmatched to any gene: 7. In DNA, the CDR3 is TGTGCCAGCAGTGATAGGACAGGGGTTTTGCAGCCCCAGCATTTT. Amino acids: CASSDRTGVLQPQHF.

The chain employs TRBV7-9 and TRBJ2-7; possibly TRBD1 for D (6 bases). Trimming cost V 1 base and J 5 bases, with 9 bases left between them. CDR3 length equals 13 residues. Germline CDR1 is SEHNR and CDR2 is FQNEAQ (reference sequence). Here the CDR3 reads CASSLDRVDEQYF. The CDR3 nucleotides read TGTGCCAGCAGCTTAGACAGGGTTGACGAGCAGTACTTC.

The chain uses TRBV7-2 and TRBJ2-5; no definite D call. The CDR3 is made up of 14 amino acids. The V end was cut by 5 bases, the J end by 2 bases, with 12 bases between. The V gene's germline CDR1 is SGHTA and CDR2 FQGNSA. The CDR3 DNA follows: TGTGCCAGCAGCCTAATTCGACAACAAGAGACCCAGTACTTC. Translation gives CASSLIRQQETQYF.

J is TRBJ1-2 and V is TRBV6-5; D uncertain. Trimming took 5 bases from V and 9 from J, leaving 13 bases between them. From germline, CDR1 is MNHEY and CDR2 SVGAGI. This CDR3 spans 12 amino acids. CDR3 in amino acids: CASSRASERYTF. CDR3 DNA sequence: TGTGCCAGCAGTCGGGCCTCAGAGCGCTACACCTTC.

The rearrangement uses TRBV15 and TRBJ2-7; D ambiguous. The germline CDR1 and CDR2 sequences are LNHNV and YYDKDF (reference sequence). This CDR3 region has 13 residues. The V end was cut by 5 bases, the J end by 1 base, with 9 bases between. CDR3 protein: CATSADGSYEQYF. The CDR3 region has the DNA TGTGCCACCAGCGCGGACGGTTCCTACGAGCAGTACTTC.

CDR3 loop: CASRGTGRSPLHF. Here the CDR3 DNA reads TGTGCCAGCAGAGGGACAGGACGTTCACCCCTCCACTTT. The chain carries TRBV2 and TRBJ1-6; 8 bases line up with TRBD1. The CDR3 is 13 residues long. The trim removed 6 bases at V and 9 bases at J, leaving 4 bases unmatched. Per germline, CDR1 SNHLY and CDR2 FYNNEI.

The chain has TRBV28 and TRBJ1-6; D ambiguous. The length of the CDR3 is 13 residues. V lost 5 bases and J lost 9, with 11 bases in between. Germline assignment: CDR1 MDHEN and CDR2 SYDVKM. The CDR3: CASSQSLVSPLHF. CDR3 DNA sequence: TGTGCCAGCAGTCAATCATTGGTTTCACCCCTCCACTTT.

The sample holds a few counts of this clone. The chain employs TRBV9 and TRBJ1-4; tentatively, D is TRBD1 (5 bases). Germline V gene data show CDR1 as SGDLS and CDR2 as YYNGEE. V was trimmed by 2 bases and J by 4 bases, leaving 9 bases between them. The CDR3 consists of 14 residues. Written as DNA, the CDR3 is TGTGCCAGCAGCGTCGGGACTCTTAATGAAAAACTGTTTTTT. It encodes CASSVGTLNEKLFF. The full variable domain, completed using reference TRBV9 and TRBJ1-4, is DSGVTQTPKHLITATGQRVTLRCSPRSGDLSVYWYQQSLDQGLQFLIQYYNGEERAKGNILERFSAQQFPDLHSELNLSSLELGDSALYFCASSVGTLNEKLFFGSGTQLSVL.

This chain connects TRBV6-5 to TRBJ2-1; 7 bases agree with TRBD1. Germline V gene data show CDR1 as MNHEY and CDR2 as SVGAGI. Trimming took 4 bases from V and 4 from J; bases not matched to a gene: 10. The CDR3 is 16 amino acids. The CDR3 DNA is TGTGCCAGCAGTTTGCAGGGGGTGGGCTCGTACAATGAGCAGTTCTTC. Residues: CASSLQGVGSYNEQFF.

This clone appeared a few times. The V call is TRBV28, the J call TRBJ2-7, with D unclear. CDR1 and CDR2 from the germline V gene are MDHEN and SYDVKM. V was trimmed by 1 base and J by 1 base, leaving 5 bases between them. There are 13 residues in the CDR3. The CDR3 nucleotides are TGTGCCAGCAGTTTATTAGGGTCCTACGAGCAGTACTTC. Protein product: CASSLLGSYEQYF.

The chain uses TRBV5-1 and TRBJ1-1, with 7 bases lining up with TRBD1. The V and J ends lost 4 bases and 4 bases, in that order; junction bases with no gene match: 13. CDR3 length: 16 residues. The germline CDR1 and CDR2 sequences are SGHRS and YFSETQ. As DNA, the CDR3 is TGCGCCAGCAGCCTGCAGGGTGTCCCAGGGGGCACTGAAGCTTTCTTT. Translation gives CASSLQGVPGGTEAFF.

This chain uses TRBV18 with TRBJ1-5; 11 positions match TRBD1. The CDR3 runs to 17 residues. Germline lookup yields CDR1 KGHSH and CDR2 LQKENI. Trimming cost V 3 bases and J 4 bases; bases outside gene matches: 8. The CDR3 reads CASSPTAGTGGNQPQHF. The CDR3, as DNA: TGTGCCAGCTCACCTACAGCCGGGACAGGGGGAAATCAGCCCCAGCATTTT.

The table lists this clone with a count of one. The rearrangement joins TRBV20-1 to TRBJ1-4; 8 positions agree with TRBD1. CDR1 DFQATT and CDR2 SNEGSKA come from the germline V gene (reference sequence). Trimming cost V 3 bases and J 6 bases; bases outside gene matches: 6. CDR3 length: 14 residues. The CDR3 spells CSASNPGQDEKLFF. CDR3 sequence (DNA): TGCAGTGCTAGTAACCCGGGACAGGATGAAAAACTGTTTTTT.